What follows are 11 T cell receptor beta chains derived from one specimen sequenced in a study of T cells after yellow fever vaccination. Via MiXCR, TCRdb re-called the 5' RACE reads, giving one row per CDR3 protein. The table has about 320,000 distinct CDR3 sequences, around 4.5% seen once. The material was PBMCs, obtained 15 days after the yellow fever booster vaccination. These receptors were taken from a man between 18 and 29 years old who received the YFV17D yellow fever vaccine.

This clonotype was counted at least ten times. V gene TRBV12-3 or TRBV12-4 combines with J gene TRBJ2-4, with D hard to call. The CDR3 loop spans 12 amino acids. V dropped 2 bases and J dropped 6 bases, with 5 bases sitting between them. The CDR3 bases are TGTGCCAGCAGTTTATACTCAAACATTCAGTACTTC. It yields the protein CASSLYSNIQYF.

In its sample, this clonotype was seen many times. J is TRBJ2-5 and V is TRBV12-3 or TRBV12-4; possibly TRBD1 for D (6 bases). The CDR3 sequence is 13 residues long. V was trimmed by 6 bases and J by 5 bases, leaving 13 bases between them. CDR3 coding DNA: TGTGCCAGCAGGGCGACAGGTTTGGAGACCCAGTACTTC. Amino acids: CASRATGLETQYF.

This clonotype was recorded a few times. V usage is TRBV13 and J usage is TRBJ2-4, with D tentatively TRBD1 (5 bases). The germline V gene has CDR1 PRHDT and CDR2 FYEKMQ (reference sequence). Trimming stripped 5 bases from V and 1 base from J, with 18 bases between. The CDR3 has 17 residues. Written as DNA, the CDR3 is TGTGCCAGCAGCCCGCACTTGAGACAGAGGGCCAAAAACATTCAGTACTTC. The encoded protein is CASSPHLRQRAKNIQYF.

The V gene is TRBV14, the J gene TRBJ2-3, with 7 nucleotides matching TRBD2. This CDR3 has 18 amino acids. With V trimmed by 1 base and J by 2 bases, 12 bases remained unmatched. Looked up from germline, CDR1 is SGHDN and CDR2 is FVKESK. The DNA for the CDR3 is TGTGCCAGCAGCCAAGCTTGGAGTGTGCGGGGGAACACAGATACGCAGTATTTT. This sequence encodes CASSQAWSVRGNTDTQYF. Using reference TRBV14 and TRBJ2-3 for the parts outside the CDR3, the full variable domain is EAGVTQFPSHSVIEKGQTVTLRCDPISGHDNLYWYRRVMGKEIKFLLHFVKESKQDESGMPNNRFLAERTGGTYSTLKVQPAELEDSGVYFCASSQAWSVRGNTDTQYFGPGTRLTVL.

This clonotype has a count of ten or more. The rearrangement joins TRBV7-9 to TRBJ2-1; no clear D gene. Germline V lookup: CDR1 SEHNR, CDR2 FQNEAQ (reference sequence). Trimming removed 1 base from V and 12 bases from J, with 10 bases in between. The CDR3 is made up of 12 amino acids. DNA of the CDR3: TGTGCCAGCAGCTTAGAGCTGGTCTCGCAGTTCTTC. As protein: CASSLELVSQFF.

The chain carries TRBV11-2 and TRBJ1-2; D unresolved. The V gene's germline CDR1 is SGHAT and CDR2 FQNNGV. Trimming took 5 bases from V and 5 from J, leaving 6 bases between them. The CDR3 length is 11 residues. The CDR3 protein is CASSPQYGYTF. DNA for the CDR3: TGTGCCAGCAGCCCGCAGTATGGCTACACCTTC.

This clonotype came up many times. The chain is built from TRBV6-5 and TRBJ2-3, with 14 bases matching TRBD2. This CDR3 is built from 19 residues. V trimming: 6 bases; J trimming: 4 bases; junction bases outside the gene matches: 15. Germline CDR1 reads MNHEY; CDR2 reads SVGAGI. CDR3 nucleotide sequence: TGTGCCAGCAGCCTGACTAGCGGGGGGGCCTATATCGTCCCAGATACGCAGTATTTT. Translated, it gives CASSLTSGGAYIVPDTQYF.

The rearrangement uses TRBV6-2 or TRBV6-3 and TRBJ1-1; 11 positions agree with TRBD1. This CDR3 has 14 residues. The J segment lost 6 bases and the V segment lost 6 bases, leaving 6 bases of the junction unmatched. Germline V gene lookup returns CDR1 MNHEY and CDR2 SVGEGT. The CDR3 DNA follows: TGTGCCAGCAGATCCGGACAGGGGGCGCCTGAAGCTTTCTTT. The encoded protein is CASRSGQGAPEAFF.

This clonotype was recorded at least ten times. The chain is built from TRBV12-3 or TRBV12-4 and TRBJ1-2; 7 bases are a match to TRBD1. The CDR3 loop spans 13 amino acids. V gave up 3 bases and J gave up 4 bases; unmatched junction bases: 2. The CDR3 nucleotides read TGTGCCAGCAGTTTGTCAGGGGGCTATGGCTACACCTTC. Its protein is CASSLSGGYGYTF.

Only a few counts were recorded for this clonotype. CDR3: CATSDFTGAGYTF. The DNA of the CDR3 is TGTGCCACCAGTGATTTTACGGGGGCTGGCTACACCTTC. The chain recombines TRBV24-1 with TRBJ1-2, with D tentatively TRBD1 (6 bases). Per germline, CDR1 KGHDR and CDR2 SFDVKD. The CDR3 runs to 13 residues. Trimming stripped 1 base from V and 7 bases from J, with 9 bases between.

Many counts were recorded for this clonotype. CDR3 DNA sequence: TGTGCCAGCAGCTCAGGGTGGTCTGGAAACACCATATATTTT. This translates into CASSSGWSGNTIYF. The chain couples TRBV6-5 to TRBJ1-3, with D tentatively TRBD1 (5 bases). The CDR3 is 14 amino acids. Between the trimmed V and J ends, which lost 6 bases and 1 base, there was a span of 10 bases. Germline V CDR1 and CDR2: MNHEY, SVGAGI.